This T cell receptor (beta chain) was captured in a study of technical replicates of blood from a few donors (dated by TCRdb to about 2017). CDR1 and CDR2 (SGHAT, FQNNGV) derive from the germline V gene. The CDR3 sequence holds 17 residues, the cysteine and phenylalanine included. Only the CDR3 part of the read is kept: 51 bases, read in frame from the first base. Trimming takes 5 bases from V and 2 bases from J, and the germline ends sit 16 bases apart. Library creation used the immunoSEQ multiplex PCR assay. TCRdb took this table from immuneACCESS and kept in-frame rearrangements with V and J called. Such tables lack part of the clones; where checked against another copy, unresolved V genes explain under half of the gap, and the rest is unexplained. The sample profile shows approximately 79,000 clones; around 97% of them were found once. Jointly, the top ten make up approximately 0.18% of the sample.

Turning to this clone: The clone's antigen remains unknown. No base quality information exists; no much larger clone differs at one position.

The chain employs TRBV11-2 and TRBJ2-6, with the D gene call left open. The clonotype comes from a human donor in good health. Material: T cells isolated from PBMCs. The CDR3 is CASSLSWSLTGANVLTF. The nucleotide sequence reads as follows: TGTGCCAGCAGCCTTAGTTGGTCTTTGACTGGGGCCAACGTCCTGACTTTC. The reference TRBV11-2 and TRBJ2-6 proteins fill in what lies around the CDR3, so the full variable domain reads EAGVAQSPRYKIIEKRQSVAFWCNPISGHATLYWYQQILGQGPKLLIQFQNNGVVDDSQLPKDRFSAERLKGVDSTLKIQPAKLEDSAVYLCASSLSWSLTGANVLTFGAGSRLTVL.